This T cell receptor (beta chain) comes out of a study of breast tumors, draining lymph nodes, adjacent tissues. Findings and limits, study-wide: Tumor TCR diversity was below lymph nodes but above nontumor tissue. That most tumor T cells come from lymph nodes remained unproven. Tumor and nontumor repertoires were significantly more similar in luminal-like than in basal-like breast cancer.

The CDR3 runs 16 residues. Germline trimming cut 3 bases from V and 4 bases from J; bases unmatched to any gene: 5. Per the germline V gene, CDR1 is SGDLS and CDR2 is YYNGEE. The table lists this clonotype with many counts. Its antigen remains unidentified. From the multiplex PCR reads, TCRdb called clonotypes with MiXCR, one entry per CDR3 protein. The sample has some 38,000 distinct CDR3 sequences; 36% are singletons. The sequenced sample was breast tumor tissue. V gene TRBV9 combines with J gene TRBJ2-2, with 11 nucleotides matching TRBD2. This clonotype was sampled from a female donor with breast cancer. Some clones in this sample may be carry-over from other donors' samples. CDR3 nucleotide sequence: TGTGCCAGCAGCGCCGTAGCGGGAGGGGTCACCGGGGAGCTGTTTTTT. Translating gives CASSAVAGGVTGELFF.